These 20 T cell receptor beta chains originate from one sample sequenced in a study of T cell changes during pregnancy in multiple sclerosis. Generated by immunoSEQ multiplex PCR, the TCRdb table keeps only in-frame clones and is missing some. The sample records about 110,000 clones, about 94% being singletons. Sequencing was performed on peripheral blood, taken in the third trimester of pregnancy. Receptor source: a female donor with multiple sclerosis, enrolled in a pregnancy study.

This rearrangement joins TRBV29-1 to TRBJ2-5, with D possibly TRBD1 on 5 matching bases. Germline lookup yields CDR1 SQVTM and CDR2 ANQGSEA. CDR3 length equals 14 residues. V lost 6 bases to trimming and J lost 7 bases, with 21 bases between them. DNA for the CDR3: TGCAGCGTCCCGGGTCCTACCACCCAGGGGACCCAGTACTTC. Translated: CSVPGPTTQGTQYF. The variable domain in full, with the rest retrieved from reference TRBV29-1 and TRBJ2-5, is SAVISQKPSRDICQRGTSLTIQCQVDSQVTMMFWYRQQPGQSLTLIATANQGSEATYESGFVIDKFPISRPNLTFSTLTVSNMSPEDSSIYLCSVPGPTTQGTQYFGPGTRLLVL.

V is TRBV20-1 and J is TRBJ2-3, with D possibly matching TRBD2 (6 bases). CDR1 and CDR2 from the germline V gene are DFQATT and SNEGSKA (reference sequence). Trimming removed 6 bases at V and 6 bases at J, with 10 bases between. The CDR3 covers 11 residues. CDR3 in amino acids: CSATSGDTQYF. CDR3 coding DNA: TGCAGTGCGACAAGCGGGGATACGCAGTATTTT.

The V call is TRBV20-1, the J call TRBJ1-4; the D is unclear. CDR1 and CDR2 (germline): DFQATT, SNEGSKA (reference sequence). The CDR3 sequence is 11 residues long. The V gene lost 5 bases and the J gene lost 4 bases, with 5 bases spanning the gap. CDR3 amino acids: CSAGHNEKLFF. CDR3 nucleotides: TGCAGTGCTGGCCATAATGAAAAACTGTTTTTT.

V gene TRBV5-6 combines with J gene TRBJ2-1, with 7 bases aligning to TRBD1. Unmatched junction bases numbered 5, after V lost 1 base and J lost 4 bases. Germline CDR1 reads SGHDT; CDR2 reads YYEEEE. The CDR3 is 15 residues long. The CDR3 nucleotides are TGTGCCAGCAGCTTGCCGGGACAGCAATACAATGAGCAGTTCTTC. Translated: CASSLPGQQYNEQFF.

This rearrangement joins TRBV7-8 to TRBJ1-3, with unresolved D. Deletions cut 5 bases from V and 0 bases from J, with 17 bases between. The CDR3 loop spans 17 amino acids. The germline V gene has CDR1 SGHVS and CDR2 FQNEAQ. CDR3 nucleotides: TGTGCCAGCAGCGAGCGACTCACGGCTTTCTCTGGAAACACCATATATTTT. Translated: CASSERLTAFSGNTIYF.

The chain is built from TRBV28 and TRBJ2-2, with 11 bases that match TRBD2. The CDR3 spans 14 residues. The germline CDR1 and CDR2 sequences are MDHEN and SYDVKM. V gave up 8 bases and J gave up 7 bases; unmatched junction bases: 6. DNA for the CDR3: TGTGCCAGCCTCCTAGCGGGGGGATTCGGGGAGCTGTTTTTT. Protein: CASLLAGGFGELFF.

The J gene is TRBJ2-1, the V gene TRBV7-8, with 10 bases fitting TRBD2. With 1 base clipped from V and 5 bases from J, the junction kept 8 bases outside the gene matches. This CDR3 spans 17 amino acids. The germline V gene encodes CDR1 SGHVS and CDR2 FQNEAQ. The CDR3 DNA follows: TGTGCCAGCAGCTTAGTTCGGCTAGCGGGAGTCCACAATGAGCAGTTCTTC. Its protein product is CASSLVRLAGVHNEQFF.

The chain carries TRBV15 and TRBJ1-2; D is unclear. CDR1 is LNHNV and CDR2 is YYDKDF in the germline V gene (reference sequence). The CDR3 totals 16 residues. The V end was cut by 0 bases, the J end by 0 bases, with 11 bases between. The CDR3 region is CATSRDAAIPNYGYTF. The CDR3 DNA follows: TGTGCCACCAGCAGAGATGCGGCGATCCCTAACTATGGCTACACCTTC. The complete variable domain, with remaining parts taken from reference TRBV15 and TRBJ1-2, reads DAMVIQNPRYQVTQFGKPVTLSCSQTLNHNVMYWYQQKSSQAPKLLFHYYDKDFNNEADTPDNFQSRRPNTSFCFLDIRSPGLGDTAMYLCATSRDAAIPNYGYTFGSGTRLTVV.

This chain joins TRBV23-1 and TRBJ1-5; possible D gene TRBD1, 5 bases. TRBV23-1 is an ORF, and what it does is uncertain. With 3 bases removed from V and 2 bases from J, the gap between germline ends came to 11 bases. This CDR3 is 15 amino acids long. For the CDR3, the DNA is TGCGCCAGCAGTCAGGTTTCCAGGGGCAATCAGCCCCAGCATTTT. Protein sequence: CASSQVSRGNQPQHF.

V usage is TRBV5-6 and J usage is TRBJ2-2; 10 bases fit TRBD1. The CDR3 loop spans 15 amino acids. Trimming at V came to 3 bases and at J to 3 bases, leaving 2 bases not matched to a gene. Germline V gives CDR1 SGHDT, CDR2 YYEEEE. This CDR3 is CASSWGTGDTGELFF. In DNA form, the CDR3 reads TGTGCCAGCAGCTGGGGGACAGGGGACACCGGGGAGCTGTTTTTT.

The rearrangement uses TRBV4-2 and TRBJ1-3, with 7 bases identical to TRBD1. Germline V gene data show CDR1 as LGHNA and CDR2 as YNFKEQ. The CDR3 sequence is 16 residues long. The ends lost 3 bases at V and 7 bases at J; junction bases unmatched: 12. CDR3 coding DNA: TGTGCCAGCAGCCAGGAGGACAGGACCCCTCGGAACACCATATATTTT. This gives the protein CASSQEDRTPRNTIYF.

The J gene is TRBJ1-6, the V gene TRBV6-5; no firm D call. The germline CDR1 and CDR2 sequences are MNHEY and SVGAGI. The CDR3 covers 15 residues. V shed 7 bases and J shed 0 bases, with 10 bases lying between them. This chain's CDR3 is CASNRLSSYNSPLHF. CDR3 sequence (DNA): TGTGCCAGCAACCGTCTTAGCTCCTATAATTCACCCCTCCACTTT.

The rearrangement uses TRBV9 and TRBJ1-1; possible D gene TRBD1, 6 bases. This CDR3 is built from 15 residues. Trimming left V 3 bases short and J 4 bases short, with 16 bases between. The germline CDR1 and CDR2 sequences are SGDLS and YYNGEE. Here the CDR3 reads CASSARGGLITEAFF. CDR3 coding DNA: TGTGCCAGCAGCGCTCGGGGGGGGCTGATCACTGAAGCTTTCTTT.

The chain joins TRBV9 to TRBJ2-2; 7 bases are a match to TRBD1. V shed 5 bases, J shed 3 bases, and the junction held 13 bases outside the gene matches. Looked up from germline, CDR1 is SGDLS and CDR2 is YYNGEE. The CDR3 sequence is 17 residues long. The CDR3 loop is CASSVTGTEEYTGELFF. CDR3 in DNA: TGTGCCAGCAGTGTAACCGGGACAGAAGAATACACCGGGGAGCTGTTTTTT.

The V call is TRBV9, the J call TRBJ2-7; D not certain. V lost 0 bases to trimming and J lost 4 bases, with 11 bases between them. The CDR3 loop spans 14 amino acids. Germline CDR1 and CDR2: SGDLS and YYNGEE. The DNA for the CDR3 is TGTGCCAGCAGCGTAGATGGCACCCGATACGAGCAGTACTTC. It encodes CASSVDGTRYEQYF.

This rearrangement joins TRBV28 to TRBJ2-7, with 11 positions matching TRBD1. The CDR3 spans 16 residues. CDR1 is MDHEN and CDR2 is SYDVKM in the germline V gene. Trimming took 4 bases from V and 7 from J; bases not matched to a gene: 12. The CDR3 here is CASSSLVGQGAGEQYF. The CDR3 coding sequence is TGTGCCAGCAGTTCGCTTGTAGGACAGGGGGCGGGGGAGCAGTACTTC.

The chain recombines TRBV11-3 with TRBJ2-5; TRBD1 might be the D (6 bases). This CDR3 comprises 14 residues. The germline gives CDR1 SGHNT, CDR2 YENEEA. V was clipped by 2 bases and J by 4 bases, with 11 bases between them. In DNA form, the CDR3 reads TGTGCCAGCAGCTTACGGCAGGGGTCAGAGACCCAGTACTTC. Encoded protein: CASSLRQGSETQYF.

With regard to this clone: The junction departs from the called germline gene at one end, perhaps through a read error. The chain employs TRBV9 and TRBJ2-3, with D possibly TRBD2 on 6 matching bases. Germline CDR1 SGDLS, CDR2 YYNGEE. This CDR3 spans 15 amino acids. The CDR3 nucleotides read TGTGCCAGCACCGTAGATCTAGCGCTTGGAGATACGCAGTATTTT. Amino acid sequence: CASTVDLALGDTQYF.

The rearrangement links TRBV27 to TRBJ2-1; possible D gene TRBD1, 6 bases. This CDR3 contains 14 residues. Germline V gene data show CDR1 as MNHEY and CDR2 as SMNVEV (reference sequence). V was shortened by 4 bases and J by 9 bases, with 16 bases between the two germline ends. For the CDR3, the DNA is TGTGCCAGCAGTTCCCGAGACAGGTCATCTGAGCAGTTCTTC. Translating it yields CASSSRDRSSEQFF.

CDR3 in amino acids: CASSQFPGTGKYYEQYF. Written as DNA, the CDR3 is TGTGCCAGCAGTCAGTTTCCCGGGACAGGGAAATACTACGAGCAGTACTTC. The chain couples TRBV11-2 to TRBJ2-7, with 9 bases lining up with TRBD1. V dropped 6 bases and J dropped 3; count of bases not matched to a gene: 15. In germline, CDR1 is SGHAT, CDR2 FQNNGV. This CDR3 contains 17 residues.